These 27 T cell receptor beta chains originate from one sample sequenced in a study of blood T cells in healthy people across ages. The authors ran a second PCR of roughly 6 to 12 cycles using a sample-barcoded 5' primer and a J-beta primer mix. TCRdb reanalysed the 5' RACE reads using MiXCR and keeps one entry per CDR3 protein. This sample has some 900,000 distinct CDR3 sequences; around 48% occur once, and the top ten carry 13%. The specimen was blood. The receptors were sampled from a man between 25 and 39 years old in good health.

The chain recombines TRBV7-9 with TRBJ2-2; either TRBD1 or TRBD2 may fit D (6 bases each). Germline-derived CDR1 and CDR2 are SEHNR and FQNEAQ (reference sequence). The ends were cut back, 3 bases at V and 0 bases at J, with 11 bases in the middle. CDR3 length: 16 residues. CDR3 in amino acids: CASSFGGQTNTGELFF. In nucleotides, the CDR3 is TGTGCCAGCAGCTTTGGGGGGCAGACGAACACCGGGGAGCTGTTTTTT.

The table lists this clonotype with a few counts. V is TRBV9 and J is TRBJ2-1; 11 positions agree with TRBD2. Germline CDR1 and CDR2: SGDLS and YYNGEE. The CDR3 loop spans 14 amino acids. Trimming cost V 2 bases and J 8 bases; bases outside gene matches: 3. The CDR3 loop is CASSVSGGAYEQFF. The CDR3, as DNA: TGTGCCAGCAGCGTTAGCGGGGGGGCCTATGAGCAGTTCTTC.

The CDR3 sequence: CSARWAVGNQPQHF. Here the CDR3 DNA reads TGCAGTGCTAGATGGGCAGTTGGCAATCAGCCCCAGCATTTT. The chain has TRBV20-1 and TRBJ1-5, with unresolved D. CDR1 DFQATT and CDR2 SNEGSKA come from the germline V gene (reference sequence). The V end was cut by 2 bases, the J end by 2 bases, with 10 bases between. CDR3 length: 14 amino acids.

This chain connects TRBV7-2 to TRBJ2-3; 9 bases agree with TRBD2. CDR1 SGHTA and CDR2 FQGNSA come from the germline V gene. The CDR3 runs 15 residues. V was pared by 5 bases and J by 1 base, with 4 bases of the junction left unmatched. Here the CDR3 reads CASSPKRGGTDTQYF. The CDR3 DNA reads TGTGCCAGCAGCCCTAAGCGGGGGGGCACAGATACGCAGTATTTT.

The gene calls are TRBV20-1 and TRBJ2-1, with TRBD1 as a possible D gene (6 bases). The CDR3 contains 14 residues. Germline assignment: CDR1 DFQATT and CDR2 SNEGSKA (reference sequence). The V and J ends lost 5 bases and 4 bases respectively, with 15 bases between them. The CDR3: CSAFSGTPYNEQFF. The CDR3 DNA reads as TGCAGTGCTTTCTCCGGGACACCGTACAATGAGCAGTTCTTC.

The V gene is TRBV4-3, the J gene TRBJ2-3; the match to TRBD2 covers 14 bases. This CDR3 spans 18 amino acids. Germline V gene data show CDR1 as LGHNA and CDR2 as YSLEER. V gave up 0 bases and J gave up 0 bases; unmatched junction bases: 2. CDR3 sequence: CASSQEGLAGASTDTQYF. The DNA for the CDR3 is TGCGCCAGCAGCCAAGAGGGACTAGCGGGGGCTAGCACAGATACGCAGTATTTT.

There are a few counts of this clonotype. The chain couples TRBV7-9 to TRBJ1-1, with 8 bases that match TRBD1. The CDR3 is made up of 15 amino acids. V shed 1 base, J shed 4 bases, and the junction held 5 bases outside the gene matches. Germline V gene lookup returns CDR1 SEHNR and CDR2 FQNEAQ (reference sequence). CDR3 coding DNA: TGTGCCAGCAGCTTAGGGGGGACAGGAGGCACTGAAGCTTTCTTT. This encodes CASSLGGTGGTEAFF.

A single count supports this clonotype. The chain links TRBV5-1 to TRBJ1-1, with 7 bases lining up with TRBD1. CDR3 length equals 13 residues. The germline V gene encodes CDR1 SGHRS and CDR2 YFSETQ. V gave up 4 bases and J gave up 8 bases; unmatched junction bases: 8. CDR3 protein: CASSPGTGQEAFF. In DNA, the CDR3 is TGCGCCAGCAGCCCTGGGACGGGACAGGAAGCTTTCTTT.

The chain is built from TRBV6-5 and TRBJ2-1, with a weak D call TRBD2 (5 bases). CDR3 length: 14 amino acids. V lost 5 bases and J 0 bases, leaving 8 bases between the germline ends. Per the germline V gene, CDR1 is MNHEY and CDR2 is SVGAGI. The CDR3 region is CASSTRDSYNEQFF. The CDR3 bases are TGTGCCAGCAGTACCCGGGACTCCTACAATGAGCAGTTCTTC.

The chain recombines TRBV9 with TRBJ2-5; possibly TRBD2 for D (5 bases). Germline-derived CDR1 and CDR2 are SGDLS and YYNGEE. The CDR3 contains 16 residues. V lost 1 base, J lost 5 bases, and 18 bases lay in between. CDR3 in amino acids: CASSVIGVFVSETQYF. As DNA, the CDR3 is TGTGCCAGCAGCGTAATCGGGGTGTTCGTCTCCGAGACCCAGTACTTC.

This clonotype was detected once. The V call is TRBV18, the J call TRBJ2-1; 7 bases are a match to TRBD1. This CDR3 comprises 14 residues. V dropped 1 base and J dropped 10; count of bases not matched to a gene: 7. Germline V lookup: CDR1 KGHSH, CDR2 LQKENI. CDR3 bases: TGTGCCAGCTCACCACGGGACAGCTCCTACGAGCAGTTCTTC. It codes for CASSPRDSSYEQFF.

The chain has TRBV3-1 and TRBJ1-1; D remains ambiguous. CDR1 and CDR2 (germline): LGHDT, YNNKEL (reference sequence). Trimming took off 5 bases at V and 7 bases at J, with 11 bases between the two ends. The CDR3 contains 12 residues. The CDR3 bases are TGTGCCAGCAGCTTGGCGCCCGGTGAAGCTTTCTTT. This codes for CASSLAPGEAFF.

This clonotype showed up just a few times. The V and J genes are TRBV7-2 and TRBJ1-1, with D uncertain. The germline V gene encodes CDR1 SGHTA and CDR2 FQGNSA. The CDR3 has 13 amino acids. Trimming removed 1 base from V and 5 bases from J, with 8 bases in between. The DNA for the CDR3 is TGTGCCAGCAGCTTAGGCCCGCAAACTGAAGCTTTCTTT. This encodes CASSLGPQTEAFF.

CDR3 residues: CASSTLRSYNEQFF. The DNA of the CDR3 is TGCGCCAGCAGTACCCTGCGGAGCTACAATGAGCAGTTCTTC. The gene calls are TRBV5-1 and TRBJ2-1; D call uncertain. The CDR3 spans 14 residues. The germline V gene has CDR1 SGHRS and CDR2 YFSETQ. The V end was cut by 5 bases, the J end by 3 bases, with 12 bases between.

The V gene is TRBV5-6, the J gene TRBJ2-7, with a possible D match to TRBD2 (6 bases). The CDR3 runs to 17 residues. V was shortened by 4 bases and J by 0 bases, with 20 bases between the two germline ends. Germline-derived CDR1 and CDR2 are SGHDT and YYEEEE. In DNA form, the CDR3 reads TGTGCCAGCAGCCTTAGGAGGGGCGGAAGGAGCTCCTACGAGCAGTACTTC. This codes for CASSLRRGGRSSYEQYF. Full variable domain (missing parts from reference TRBV5-6 and TRBJ2-7): DAGVTQSPTHLIKTRGQQVTLRCSPKSGHDTVSWYQQALGQGPQFIFQYYEEEERQRGNFPDRFSGHQFPNYSSELNVNALLLGDSALYLCASSLRRGGRSSYEQYFGPGTRLTVT.

The sample holds a few counts of this clonotype. The chain combines TRBV6-1 with TRBJ1-2; D gene ambiguous. CDR3 length equals 14 residues. Germline V gene data show CDR1 as MNHNS and CDR2 as SASEGT. Trimming removed 7 bases at V and 4 bases at J, with 16 bases between. CDR3 DNA sequence: TGTGCCAGCAATTCCGGGCCGTTGTCCTATGGCTACACCTTC. Amino acids: CASNSGPLSYGYTF.

This chain links TRBV4-1 with TRBJ2-6; D possibly corresponds to TRBD1 (5 bases). Trimming stripped 0 bases from V and 9 bases from J, with 12 bases between. This CDR3 contains 15 residues. The germline CDR1 and CDR2 sequences are MGHRA and YSYEKL. For the CDR3, the DNA is TGCGCCAGCAGCCAAGACTCAGGGTCGGTCAACGTCCTGACTTTC. This gives the protein CASSQDSGSVNVLTF.

This clonotype was counted a few times. The chain has TRBV5-1 and TRBJ2-5, with unresolved D. V lost 7 bases, J lost 0 bases, and 7 bases lay in between. This CDR3 spans 12 amino acids. Germline V gene sequence: CDR1 SGHRS, CDR2 YFSETQ. DNA for the CDR3: TGCGCCAGCTACGGACACCAAGAGACCCAGTACTTC. Translated, it gives CASYGHQETQYF.

In its sample, this clonotype was seen once. This chain uses TRBV4-2 with TRBJ2-6; D might be TRBD1 (5 bases). Germline V gene data show CDR1 as LGHNA and CDR2 as YNFKEQ. Trimming left V 2 bases short and J 4 bases short, with 15 bases between. CDR3 length equals 17 residues. The CDR3 is CASSQWLSGSGANVLTF. The CDR3 coding sequence is TGTGCCAGCAGCCAATGGCTTTCAGGGTCAGGGGCCAACGTCCTGACTTTC.

This chain connects TRBV20-1 to TRBJ1-5, with TRBD1 as a possible D gene (5 bases). The CDR3 extends over 14 amino acids. Deletions cut 7 bases from V and 1 base from J, with 14 bases between. CDR1 is DFQATT and CDR2 is SNEGSKA in the germline V gene (reference sequence). CDR3 amino acids: CSVAGTASNQPQHF. DNA for the CDR3: TGCAGTGTTGCCGGGACGGCCAGCAATCAGCCCCAGCATTTT.

J is TRBJ1-5 and V is TRBV12-3 or TRBV12-4; unclear D gene. The V end was cut by 5 bases, the J end by 5 bases, with 13 bases between. CDR3 length: 14 amino acids. CDR3 DNA sequence: TGTGCCAGCAGTGGGTGGGAGTCGGATCAGCCCCAGCATTTT. Translating gives CASSGWESDQPQHF.

In the case of this clonotype: A read error is possible here, since a much larger clone lies one base away. The chain uses TRBV7-9 and TRBJ1-2; 7 nucleotides agree with TRBD1. Germline CDR1 reads SEHNR; CDR2 reads FQNEAQ (reference sequence). This CDR3 is 13 amino acids long. The V gene end was trimmed by 5 bases and the J gene end by 4 bases; junction bases not matched to a gene: 4. CDR3 DNA sequence: TGTGCCAGCAGCCGGGGACAGCCCTATGGCTACACCTTC. This encodes CASSRGQPYGYTF.

V and J are TRBV18 and TRBJ1-1, with 9 bases identical to TRBD1. This CDR3 has 16 amino acids. Germline V gives CDR1 KGHSH, CDR2 LQKENI. Trimming cost V 5 bases and J 0 bases; bases outside gene matches: 7. The CDR3 coding sequence is TGTGCCAGCTCAGACGGACAGGGGCGAGTGAACACTGAAGCTTTCTTT. Translating gives CASSDGQGRVNTEAFF.

V is TRBV20-1 and J is TRBJ2-7, with a weak D call TRBD2 (5 bases). V was pared by 3 bases and J by 2 bases, with 14 bases between. Per germline, CDR1 DFQATT and CDR2 SNEGSKA (reference sequence). The CDR3 totals 14 residues. CDR3 region: CSARAEAEPYEQYF. The CDR3 nucleotides read TGCAGTGCTAGGGCGGAAGCGGAACCCTACGAGCAGTACTTC.

The CDR3 protein is CASSLATSRSGANVLTF. In DNA form, the CDR3 reads TGTGCCAGCAGCTTGGCTACCTCGCGGTCTGGGGCCAACGTCCTGACTTTC. The chain couples TRBV5-6 to TRBJ2-6; D remains ambiguous. V was pared by 0 bases and J by 1 base, with 11 bases between. The germline CDR1 and CDR2 sequences are SGHDT and YYEEEE. This CDR3 comprises 17 residues.

The gene calls are TRBV7-2 and TRBJ1-2; D possibly corresponds to TRBD1 (5 bases). This CDR3 spans 13 amino acids. The V end was cut by 1 base, the J end by 9 bases, with 12 bases between. Germline loops: CDR1 SGHTA, CDR2 FQGNSA. The CDR3 region is CASSLDRQRSYTF. The CDR3 nucleotides read TGTGCCAGCAGCTTAGACAGACAGAGGAGCTACACCTTC.

V is TRBV27 and J is TRBJ2-7, with D possibly TRBD1 on 6 matching bases. This CDR3 has 17 amino acids. V was clipped by 2 bases and J by 0 bases, with 17 bases between them. CDR1 and CDR2 (germline): MNHEY, SMNVEV (reference sequence). CDR3 loop: CASSLTAPDRVSYEQYF. The CDR3 DNA follows: TGTGCCAGCAGTTTAACAGCACCGGACAGAGTCTCCTACGAGCAGTACTTC.